The clone carrying this TCR beta chain was seen a handful of times. What it binds is unknown. The sample is drawn from a study of somatic mutations in cytotoxic T cells in rheumatoid arthritis. Looking at the study overall: In some cases, T-cell populations stained with V beta antibodies were flow-sorted at nearly 100% purity, and these included V beta1+ cells sequenced for TCRB. Study results and caveats: For patients with rheumatoid arthritis, CD8+ clonality went up with age, while healthy controls showed no such change. Any difference in CD8+ T-cell clonality between patients who had rheumatoid arthritis and healthy controls who were age-matched was not statistically significant.

Germline assignment: CDR1 LGHNA and CDR2 YSLEER. The CDR3 sequence is 16 residues long. V lost 0 bases to trimming and J lost 2 bases, with 11 bases between them. Profiled with immunoSEQ multiplex PCR; TCRdb holds only in-frame clones, not every one. The table has 9,500 to 13,000 clones, roughly 85% seen once; the top ten hold around a third. Sequenced: CD8+ T cells sorted from blood. The TCR comes from an adult with rheumatoid arthritis. The chain is built from TRBV4-3 and TRBJ1-3; D unresolved. CDR3 sequence: CASSQDRGEAGNTIYF. Written as DNA, the CDR3 is TGCGCCAGCAGCCAAGATCGCGGGGAAGCTGGAAACACCATATATTTT.